Below, 4 T cell receptor beta chains from the same sample are listed, as sequenced in a study of tumor and adjacent non-tumor tissue in lung cancer. No cell sorting was done before RNA was extracted from the tissue. This non-tumor lung sample came from over 3 cm beyond the tumor edge. Three rounds of nested PCR, following a modified ARM-PCR protocol, produced the TCRbeta library. MiXCR was run by TCRdb on the multiplex PCR reads, yielding one entry per CDR3 protein. Altogether 98,000 or so distinct CDR3 sequences are present, 80% being singletons, with the ten largest covering around 30%. The sample comprised distant non-tumor lung tissue. These receptors all come from a man in his 60s with small cell lung cancer.

The gene calls are TRBV10-1 and TRBJ2-7; tentative D call: TRBD2 (5 bases). The CDR3 runs 14 residues. Germline V lookup: CDR1 WNHNN, CDR2 SYGVQD (reference sequence). V lost 3 bases, J lost 10 bases, and 19 bases lay in between. CDR3 sequence: CASSEVGSPNGQYV. CDR3 sequence (DNA): TGCGCCAGCAGTGAAGTAGGGAGCCCTAACGGACAGTACGTC.

In the case of this clonotype: An end of the junction does not agree with germline; a read error may underlie this. This chain links TRBV2 with TRBJ1-1; 8 nucleotides match TRBD1. From germline, CDR1 is SNHLY and CDR2 FYNNEI. CDR3 length: 17 residues. CDR3 residues: CARSGDRGFIMNTEAFF. The CDR3 DNA reads as TGTGCCAGGAGTGGCGACAGGGGCTTCATAATGAACACTGAAGCTTTCTTT.

Details on this clonotype: At one boundary the junction diverges from the germline segment, which might be a read error. The V call is TRBV29-1, the J call TRBJ2-3; D call uncertain. This CDR3 has 14 residues. Germline lookup yields CDR1 SQVTM and CDR2 ANQGSEA. The CDR3 here is CSVEDLHRTDRQYF. The CDR3 DNA follows: TGCAGCGTTGAAGACCTGCATCGCACAGATAGGCAGTATTTT.

This clonotype was observed a single time. A much larger clone differs by one base, so this may be a read error. The gene calls are TRBV25-1 and TRBJ2-1; tentatively, D is TRBD1 or TRBD2 (5 bases each). In germline, CDR1 is MGHDK, CDR2 SYGVNS. The CDR3 spans 18 residues. CDR3 sequence: CASCEYSATTKGYNEQFF. The CDR3, as DNA: TGTGCCAGCTGTGAATATAGCGCCACTACGAAGGGGTACAATGAGCAGTTCTTC.